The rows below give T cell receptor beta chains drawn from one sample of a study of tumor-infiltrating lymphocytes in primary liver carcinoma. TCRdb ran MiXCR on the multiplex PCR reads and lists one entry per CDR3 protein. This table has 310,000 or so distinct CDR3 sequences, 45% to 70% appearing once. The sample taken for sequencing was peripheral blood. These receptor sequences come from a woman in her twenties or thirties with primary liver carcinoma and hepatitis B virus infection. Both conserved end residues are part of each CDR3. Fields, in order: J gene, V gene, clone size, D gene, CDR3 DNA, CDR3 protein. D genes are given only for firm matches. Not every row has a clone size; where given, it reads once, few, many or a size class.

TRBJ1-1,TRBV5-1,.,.,TGCGCCAGCAGCGCATGGATGAACACTGAAGCTTTCTTT,CASSAWMNTEAFF
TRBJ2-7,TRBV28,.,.,TGTGCCAGCAGTTTATTGCTCGGGACTTCGACCTACGAGCAGTACTTC,CASSLLLGTSTYEQYF
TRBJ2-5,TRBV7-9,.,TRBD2,TGTGCCAGCAGCTTAGTGGCTAGCGGAAAAGAGACCCAGTACTTC,CASSLVASGKETQYF
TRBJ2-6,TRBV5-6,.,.,TGTGCCAGCAGCCACCTGGAGCAGAGTACACATGGGGCCAACGTCCTGACTTTC,CASSHLEQSTHGANVLTF
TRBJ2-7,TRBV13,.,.,TGTGCCAGCTGGTCAATGGAGGGCGAGCAGCACTTC,CASWSMEGEQHF
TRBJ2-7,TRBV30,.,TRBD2,TGTGCCTGGAGTTCGGCTAGCGGGAGCTCCTACGAGCAGTACTTC,CAWSSASGSSYEQYF
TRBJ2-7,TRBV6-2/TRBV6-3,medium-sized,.,TGTGCCAGCAGCCAAACCTACGAGCAGTACTTC,CASSQTYEQYF
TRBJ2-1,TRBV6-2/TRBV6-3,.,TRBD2,TGTGCCAGCAGTTCGTCGACTAGCGGGAAGCGCTACAATGAGCAGTTCTTC,CASSSSTSGKRYNEQFF
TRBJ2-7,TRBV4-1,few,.,TGCGCCAGCCGAACGGACCCCAGGTCCTACTACGAGCAGTACTTC,CASRTDPRSYYEQYF
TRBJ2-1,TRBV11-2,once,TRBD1,TGTGCCAGCAGCTTGGGTGGGACAGGGCGCCACAATGAGCAGTTCTTC,CASSLGGTGRHNEQFF
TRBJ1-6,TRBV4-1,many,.,TGCGCCAGCAGCCAAGATACTTCGGGCAGATTACCGATCCACTTT,CASSQDTSGRLPIHF
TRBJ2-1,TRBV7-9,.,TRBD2,TGTGCCGGCAGCCCTAATCAACTAGCGGAGCAGTTCTTC,CAGSPNQLAEQFF
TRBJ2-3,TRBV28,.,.,TGTGCCAGCAGTGCAAGGGCAGATACGCAGTATTTT,CASSARADTQYF
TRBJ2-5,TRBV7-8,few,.,TGTGCCAGCAGCTTAGACTCCGGCCCAGAGACCCAGTACTTC,CASSLDSGPETQYF
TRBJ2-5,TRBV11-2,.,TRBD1,TGTGTCAGCAGTTTAGGGGCAGGGGGTGGGGAGACCCAATACTTC,CVSSLGAGGGETQYF
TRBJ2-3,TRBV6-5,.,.,TGTGCCAGCAGAGACAGGTGGGATAGCACAGATACGCAGTATTTT,CASRDRWDSTDTQYF
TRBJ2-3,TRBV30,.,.,TGTGCCTTCAGACTAGTCAAACCAGATACGCAGTATTTT,CAFRLVKPDTQYF
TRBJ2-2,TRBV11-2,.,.,TGTGCCAGCAGCTATACGGGGGCGAACACCGGGGAGCTGTTGTTT,CASSYTGANTGELLF
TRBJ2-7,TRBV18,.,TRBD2,TGTGCCAACTCACCGGCGGGGGTCCCACTCTATCAGTACTTC,CANSPAGVPLYQYF
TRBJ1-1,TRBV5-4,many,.,TGTGCCAGCAGCTTTTCTGTGAACACTGAAGCTTTCTTT,CASSFSVNTEAFF
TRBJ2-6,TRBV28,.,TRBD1,TGTGCCAGCAGTTTAGACCAGGGGGCAGGGGCCAACGTCCTGACTTTC,CASSLDQGAGANVLTF
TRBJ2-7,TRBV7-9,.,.,TGTGCCAGCAACGTAAGGGGGTCCTACGAGCAGTACTTC,CASNVRGSYEQYF
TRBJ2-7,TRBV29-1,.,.,TGCAGCGGATTCGACAGGCCTCTCTCCTACGAGCAGTACTTC,CSGFDRPLSYEQYF
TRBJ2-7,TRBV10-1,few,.,TGCGCCAGCAGTGAGAACGCCCCCCGTTACCCCTACGAGCAGTACTTC,CASSENAPRYPYEQYF
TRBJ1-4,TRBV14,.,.,TGTGCCAGCAGCCACATGGCGGGGGGATCGAGCGAAAAACTGTTTTTT,CASSHMAGGSSEKLFF
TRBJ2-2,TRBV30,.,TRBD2,TGTGCCTGGAGTCGGAGCGGGAGTTCCGGGGAGCTGTTTTTT,CAWSRSGSSGELFF
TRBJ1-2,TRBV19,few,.,TGTGCCAGTAGTATGTGGATGGAAGGCTACACCTTC,CASSMWMEGYTF
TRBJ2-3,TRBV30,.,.,TGTGCCTGGCGTGGCCTGGGAAGCATAGATACGCAGTATTTT,CAWRGLGSIDTQYF
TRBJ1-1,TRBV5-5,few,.,TGTGCCAGCAGCTTGTTTCAGGGGAAAGGGAACACTGAAGCTTTCTTT,CASSLFQGKGNTEAFF
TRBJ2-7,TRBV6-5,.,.,TGTGCCAGCAGTTCCCCGATGAACCCGAAGCAGTACTTC,CASSSPMNPKQYF
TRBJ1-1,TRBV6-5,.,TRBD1,TGTGCCAGCAGTTACTCGACAGGGAAGGGTGAAGCTTTCTTT,CASSYSTGKGEAFF
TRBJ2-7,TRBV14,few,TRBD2,TGTGCCAGCAGCCTTAGCGGGACAAAGGGCTACGAGCAGTACTTC,CASSLSGTKGYEQYF
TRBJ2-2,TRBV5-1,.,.,TGCGCCAGCAGCACCAGGCAGACGAAGACCGGGGAGCTGTTTTTT,CASSTRQTKTGELFF
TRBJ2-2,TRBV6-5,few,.,TGTGCCAGCGAGGGGCATACTACCGGGGAGCTGTTTTTT,CASEGHTTGELFF
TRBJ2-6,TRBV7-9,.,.,TGTGCTGAAATCCAGCCGTACTTTGGGGCCAACGTCCTGACTTTC,CAEIQPYFGANVLTF
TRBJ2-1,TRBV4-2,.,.,TGTGCCAGCGGCCAAGAGGGAGACTGGAACTACAATGAGCAGTTCTTC,CASGQEGDWNYNEQFF
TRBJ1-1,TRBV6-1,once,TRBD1,TGTGCCAGCGGTCCGAGGACAGGGTTGACTGAAGCTTTCTTT,CASGPRTGLTEAFF
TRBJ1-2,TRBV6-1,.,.,TGTGCCAGCAGACTACACCTTAACTATGGCCACACCTTC,CASRLHLNYGHTF
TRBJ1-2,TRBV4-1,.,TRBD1,TGCGCCAGCAGCCCCGGACAGGGGGCTCTGGGCTATGGCTACACCTTC,CASSPGQGALGYGYTF
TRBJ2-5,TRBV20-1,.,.,TGCAGTGCCCCGTTGGCGGGAAGGGAGACCCAGTACTTC,CSAPLAGRETQYF
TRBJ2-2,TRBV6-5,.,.,TGTGCCAGCAGTTACGGTCGGGCGGGATCGAACACCGGGGAGCTGTTTTTT,CASSYGRAGSNTGELFF
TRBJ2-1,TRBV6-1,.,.,TGTGCCAGCGTTGACTTTTTTCCGCATGAGGAGTTCTTC,CASVDFFPHEEFF
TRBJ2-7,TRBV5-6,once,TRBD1,TGTGCCAGCAGCTTGGACAGGGGGCACTACGAGCAGTACTTC,CASSLDRGHYEQYF
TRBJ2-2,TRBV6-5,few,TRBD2,TGTGCCAGCAGTCGAGGACTGACTATAGCGGGAGACTTAACCGGGGAGCTGTTTTTT,CASSRGLTIAGDLTGELFF
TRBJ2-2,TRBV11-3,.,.,TGTGCCACCAGCTTGGGGGCGGCAGGGGAGGCCGGGGAGCCGTTTTTT,CATSLGAAGEAGEPFF
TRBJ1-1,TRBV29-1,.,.,TGCAGCGTCCGACGGGGGGCTCACACTGAAGCTTTCTTT,CSVRRGAHTEAFF
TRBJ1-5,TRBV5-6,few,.,TGTGCCAGCAGCGCATACACAGGGAAGGACAATCAGCCCCAGCATTTT,CASSAYTGKDNQPQHF
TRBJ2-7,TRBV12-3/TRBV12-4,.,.,TGTGCCAGCAGTTTATCCCGTTCGGGGGAGCAGTACTTC,CASSLSRSGEQYF
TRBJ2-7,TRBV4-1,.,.,TGCGCCAGCAGCCCGGCGGCAACGGGGAACTCCTACGAGCAGTACTTC,CASSPAATGNSYEQYF
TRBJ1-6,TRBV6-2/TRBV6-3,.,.,TGTGCCAGCCGCGATGGACGGGGCGTTTCACCCCTCCACTTT,CASRDGRGVSPLHF
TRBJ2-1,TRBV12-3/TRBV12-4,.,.,TGTGACACCGAGGACTCACAGAGGAATGAGCAGTTCTTC,CDTEDSQRNEQFF
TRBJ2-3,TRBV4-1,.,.,TGCGCCAACAGCCTAGTCGTAACTACCAGCGGCGTAGATACGCAGTATTTT,CANSLVVTTSGVDTQYF
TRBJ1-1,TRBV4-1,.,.,TGCACCAGCAGCCCGACTGAGAATTTGAACACTGAAGCTTTCTTT,CTSSPTENLNTEAFF
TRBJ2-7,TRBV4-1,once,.,TGCGCCAGCAGCCAAGATAACCAGGTTCGCGAGCAGTGCTTC,CASSQDNQVREQCF
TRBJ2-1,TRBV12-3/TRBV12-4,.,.,TGTGCTAGCCGTCCCAACCTAGCGAATGAGCAGTTCTTC,CASRPNLANEQFF
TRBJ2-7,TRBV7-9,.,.,TGTGCCAGCAGCTTAAGAGGGAACTACGAGCAGTACTTC,CASSLRGNYEQYF
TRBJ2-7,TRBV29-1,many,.,TGCAGCGTTTCTAGAGCTCCGGGCGAGCAGTACTTC,CSVSRAPGEQYF
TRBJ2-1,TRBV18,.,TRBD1,TGTGCCAGCTCACCACAACAACCGGGACAGGGGGTCTACAATGAGCAGTTCTTC,CASSPQQPGQGVYNEQFF
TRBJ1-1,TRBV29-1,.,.,TGCAGCGTTGAAGGGTGGGGGCTGGAGAATGAAGCTTTCTTT,CSVEGWGLENEAFF
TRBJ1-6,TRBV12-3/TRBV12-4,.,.,TGTGCCAGCAGTTTACTGAGCCCGGGGGGTTCACCCCTCCGCTTT,CASSLLSPGGSPLRF